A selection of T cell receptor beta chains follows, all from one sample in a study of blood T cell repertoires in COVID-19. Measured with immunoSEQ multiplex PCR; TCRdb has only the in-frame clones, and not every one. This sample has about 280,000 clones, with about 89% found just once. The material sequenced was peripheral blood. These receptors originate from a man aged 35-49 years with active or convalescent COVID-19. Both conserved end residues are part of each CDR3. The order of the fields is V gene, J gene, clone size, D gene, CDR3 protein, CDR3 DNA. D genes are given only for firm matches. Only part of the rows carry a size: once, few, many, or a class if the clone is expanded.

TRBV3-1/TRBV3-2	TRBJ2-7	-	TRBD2	CASSNGGALYEQYF	TGTGCCAGCAGCAACGGGGGGGCCTTGTACGAGCAGTACTTC
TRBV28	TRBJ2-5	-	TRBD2	CASRSAGAAEETQYF	TGTGCCAGCAGGTCCGCGGGAGCGGCCGAGGAGACCCAGTACTTC
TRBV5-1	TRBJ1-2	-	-	CASSLSPGVNYGYTF	TGCGCCAGCAGCTTGAGCCCGGGGGTCAACTATGGCTACACCTTC
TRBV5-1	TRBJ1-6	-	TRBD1	CASSSTTGGENSPLHF	TGCGCCAGCAGCTCGACAACAGGGGGTGAGAATTCACCCCTCCACTTT
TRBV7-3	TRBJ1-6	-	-	CASSFGGYNSPLHF	TGTGCCAGCAGCTTCGGCGGTTATAATTCACCCCTCCACTTT
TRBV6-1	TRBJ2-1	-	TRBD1	CASSEPGQGADEQFF	TGTGCCAGCAGTGAACCGGGACAGGGGGCCGATGAGCAGTTCTTC
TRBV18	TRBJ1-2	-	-	CASSPSSTGYTF	TGTGCCAGCTCACCGAGTTCAACGGGCTACACCTTC
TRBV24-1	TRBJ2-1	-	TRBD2	CATSREGPVYNEQFF	TGTGCCACCAGCCGGGAGGGTCCGGTCTACAATGAGCAGTTCTTC
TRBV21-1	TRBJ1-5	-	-	CASAKAYPGGIVRPQHF	TGTGCCAGCGCCAAGGCCTACCCAGGGGGCATCGTGCGGCCCCAGCATTTT
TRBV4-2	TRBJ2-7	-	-	CASSEQGYEQYF	TGTGCCAGCAGCGAACAGGGCTACGAGCAGTACTTC
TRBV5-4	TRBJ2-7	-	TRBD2	CASSRSGSSYEQYF	TGTGCCAGCAGCCGGAGCGGGAGCTCCTACGAGCAGTACTTC
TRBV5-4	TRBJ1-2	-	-	CASTLGEAGWPNGYTF	TGTGCCAGCACCCTGGGGGAGGCCGGTTGGCCCAATGGCTACACCTTC
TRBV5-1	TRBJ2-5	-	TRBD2	CASSSGTSGETQYF	TGCGCCAGCAGCTCCGGGACTAGCGGAGAGACCCAGTACTTC
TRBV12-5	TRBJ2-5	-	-	CASGPGEQETQYF	TGTGCTAGTGGTCCAGGGGAACAAGAGACCCAGTACTTC
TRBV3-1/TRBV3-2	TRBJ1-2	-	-	CASTPGLNYGYTF	TGTGCCAGCACCCCAGGGCTAAACTATGGCTACACCTTC
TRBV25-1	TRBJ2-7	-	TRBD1	CASSAHGTGEGEGEQYF	TGTGCCAGCAGTGCCCACGGGACAGGGGAAGGGGAGGGCGAGCAGTACTTC
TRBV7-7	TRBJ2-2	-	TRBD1	CASSLTGYDTGELFF	TGTGCTAGCAGCTTGACAGGGTACGACACCGGGGAGCTGTTTTTT
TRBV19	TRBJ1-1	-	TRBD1	CASGQGAPEAFF	TGTGCCAGTGGCCAGGGGGCGCCGGAAGCTTTCTTT
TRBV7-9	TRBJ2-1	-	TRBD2	CASSLGASGTNEQFF	TGTGCCAGCAGCTTAGGGGCTAGCGGGACCAATGAGCAGTTCTTC
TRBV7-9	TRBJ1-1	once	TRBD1	CASSLWTGTEAFF	TGTGCCAGCAGCTTATGGACAGGCACTGAAGCTTTCTTT
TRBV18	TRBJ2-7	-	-	CASSSGQSYEQYF	TGTGCCAGCTCATCCGGACAGAGCTACGAGCAGTACTTC
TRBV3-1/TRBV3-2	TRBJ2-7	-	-	CASSQGVYEQYF	TGTGCCAGCAGCCAAGGTGTATACGAGCAGTACTTC
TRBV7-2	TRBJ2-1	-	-	CASSLDRDRNEQFF	TGTGCCAGCAGCTTAGACAGGGATCGCAATGAGCAGTTCTTC
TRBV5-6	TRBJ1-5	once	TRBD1	CASSLGYRGIQPQHF	TGTGCCAGCAGCTTGGGGTACAGGGGGATTCAGCCCCAGCATTTT
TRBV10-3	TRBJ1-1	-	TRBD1	CAVSSGTGGAPDTEAFF	TGTGCCGTTAGCTCCGGGACAGGGGGCGCCCCTGACACTGAAGCTTTCTTT
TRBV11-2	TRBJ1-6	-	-	CASSLDWAVNNSPLHF	TGTGCCAGCAGCTTAGACTGGGCAGTTAATAATTCACCCCTCCACTTT
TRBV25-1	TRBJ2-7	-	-	CASSDRGNEQYF	TGTGCCAGCAGTGATAGGGGCAACGAGCAGTACTTC
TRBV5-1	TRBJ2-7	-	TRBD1	CASSSSLRDRPYEQYF	TGCGCCAGCAGCTCCTCCTTACGGGACAGGCCCTACGAGCAGTACTTC
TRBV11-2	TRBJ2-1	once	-	CASSLGRGTFRGDEQFF	TGTGCCAGCAGCTTAGGCCGAGGGACATTCAGGGGCGATGAGCAGTTCTTC
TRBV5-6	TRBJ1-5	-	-	CASSSKHF	TGTGCCAGCAGCTCCAAGCATTTT
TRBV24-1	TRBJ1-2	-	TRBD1	CATSDGTGGIYGYTF	TGTGCCACCAGTGACGGGACAGGGGGCATCTATGGCTACACCTTC
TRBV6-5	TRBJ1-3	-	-	CACRRESSGNTIYF	TGTGCCTGTCGGCGGGAGTCGTCTGGAAACACCATATATTTT
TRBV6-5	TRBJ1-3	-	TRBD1	CASSLTGTGNTIYF	TGTGCCAGCAGCCTGACAGGGACTGGAAACACCATATATTTT